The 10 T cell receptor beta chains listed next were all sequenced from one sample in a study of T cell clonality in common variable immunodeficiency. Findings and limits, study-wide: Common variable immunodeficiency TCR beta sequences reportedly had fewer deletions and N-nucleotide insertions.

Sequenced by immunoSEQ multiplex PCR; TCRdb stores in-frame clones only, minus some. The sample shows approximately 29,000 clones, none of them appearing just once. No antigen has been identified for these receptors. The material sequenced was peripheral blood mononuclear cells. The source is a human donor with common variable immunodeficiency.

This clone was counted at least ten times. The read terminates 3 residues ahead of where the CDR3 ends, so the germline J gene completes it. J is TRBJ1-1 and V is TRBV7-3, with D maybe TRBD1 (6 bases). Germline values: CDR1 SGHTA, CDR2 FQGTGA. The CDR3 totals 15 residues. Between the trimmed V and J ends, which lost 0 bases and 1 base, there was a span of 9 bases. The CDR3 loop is CASSLTGGRNTEAFF. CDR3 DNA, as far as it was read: TGTGCCAGCAGCTTAACCGGGGGGCGGAACACTGAA. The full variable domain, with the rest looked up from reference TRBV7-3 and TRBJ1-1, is GAGVSQTPSNKVTEKGKYVELRCDPISGHTALYWYRQSLGQGPEFLIYFQGTGAADDSGLPNDRFFAVRPEGSVSTLKIQRTERGDSAVYLCASSLTGGRNTEAFFGQGTRLTVV.

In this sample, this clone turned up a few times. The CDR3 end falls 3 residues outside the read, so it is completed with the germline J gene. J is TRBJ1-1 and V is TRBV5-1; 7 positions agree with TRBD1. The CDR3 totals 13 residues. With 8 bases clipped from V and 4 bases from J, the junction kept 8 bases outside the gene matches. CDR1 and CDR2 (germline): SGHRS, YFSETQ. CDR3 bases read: TGCGCCAGTATGGGACAGACATCCACTGAA. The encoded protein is CASMGQTSTE. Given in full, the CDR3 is CASMGQTSTEAFF.

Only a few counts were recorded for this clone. The DNA read from the CDR3 is TGTGCCAGCAGCGCGGGACTAGCTGGAGATACG. This sequence encodes CASSAGLAGDT. The whole CDR3 sequence reads CASSAGLAGDTQYF. This chain links TRBV7-3 with TRBJ2-3; 9 nucleotides line up with TRBD2. The sequenced fragment ends 3 residues before the CDR3 boundary, so the rest is inferred from the germline J gene. The germline V gene encodes CDR1 SGHTA and CDR2 FQGTGA. This CDR3 has 14 residues. The ends lost 5 bases at V and 5 bases at J; junction bases unmatched: 5.

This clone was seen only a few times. This chain's CDR3 is CASSIEGARGPGANVLTF. Incomplete CDR3 DNA: TGTGCCAGTAGTATCGAGGGCGCCCGGGGTCCTGGGGCCAACGTC. V gene TRBV19 combines with J gene TRBJ2-6, with D perhaps matching TRBD2 (5 bases). The sequence runs out 3 residues before the end of the CDR3; the remainder is reconstructed from the germline J gene. The CDR3 extends over 18 amino acids. V was pared by 3 bases and J by 2 bases, with 17 bases between. The V gene's germline CDR1 is LNHDA and CDR2 SQIVND (reference sequence).

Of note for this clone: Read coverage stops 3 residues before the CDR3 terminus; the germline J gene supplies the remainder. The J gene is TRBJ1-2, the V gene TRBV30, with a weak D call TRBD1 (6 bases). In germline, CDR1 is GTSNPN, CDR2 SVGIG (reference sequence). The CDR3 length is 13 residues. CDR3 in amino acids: CAWSVGNRDGYTF. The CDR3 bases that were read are TGTGCCTGGAGTGTCGGAAACAGGGACGGC.

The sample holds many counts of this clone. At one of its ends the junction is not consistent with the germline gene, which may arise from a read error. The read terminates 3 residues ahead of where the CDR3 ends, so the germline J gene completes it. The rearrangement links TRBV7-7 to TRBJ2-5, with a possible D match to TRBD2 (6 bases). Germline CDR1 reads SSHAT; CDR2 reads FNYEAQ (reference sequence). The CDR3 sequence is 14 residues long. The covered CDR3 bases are TGTGCTAGCAGCTTGGGGGACTCTGGGGAGACC. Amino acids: CASSLGDSGET. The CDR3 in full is CASSLGDSGETQYF. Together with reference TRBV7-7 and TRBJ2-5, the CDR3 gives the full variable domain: GAGVSQSPRYKVTKRGQDVTLRCDPISSHATLYWYQQALGQGPEFLTYFNYEAQPDKSGLPSDRFSAERPEGSISTLTIQRTEQRDSAMYRCASSLGDSGETQYFGPGTRLLVL.

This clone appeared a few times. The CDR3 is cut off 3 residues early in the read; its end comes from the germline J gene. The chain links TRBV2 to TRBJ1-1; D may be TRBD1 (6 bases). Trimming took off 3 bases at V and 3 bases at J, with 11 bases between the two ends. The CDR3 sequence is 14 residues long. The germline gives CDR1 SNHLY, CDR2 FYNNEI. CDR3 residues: CASSELRGYTEAFF. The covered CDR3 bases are TGTGCCAGCAGTGAGCTCAGGGGCTACACTGAA.

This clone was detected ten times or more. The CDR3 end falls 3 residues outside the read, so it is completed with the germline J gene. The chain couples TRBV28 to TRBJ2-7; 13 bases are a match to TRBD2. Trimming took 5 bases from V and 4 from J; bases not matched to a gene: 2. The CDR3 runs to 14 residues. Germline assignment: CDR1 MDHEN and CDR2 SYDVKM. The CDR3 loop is CASSRLAGGYEQYF. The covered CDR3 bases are TGTGCCAGCAGTCGACTAGCGGGGGGTTACGAG.

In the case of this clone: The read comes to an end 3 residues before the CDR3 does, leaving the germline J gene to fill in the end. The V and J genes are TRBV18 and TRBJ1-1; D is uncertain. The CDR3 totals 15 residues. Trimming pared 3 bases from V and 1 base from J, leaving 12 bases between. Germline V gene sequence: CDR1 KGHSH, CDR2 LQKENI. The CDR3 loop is CASSPSVRQNTEAFF. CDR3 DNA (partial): TGTGCCAGCTCACCGTCGGTCAGACAGAACACTGAA.

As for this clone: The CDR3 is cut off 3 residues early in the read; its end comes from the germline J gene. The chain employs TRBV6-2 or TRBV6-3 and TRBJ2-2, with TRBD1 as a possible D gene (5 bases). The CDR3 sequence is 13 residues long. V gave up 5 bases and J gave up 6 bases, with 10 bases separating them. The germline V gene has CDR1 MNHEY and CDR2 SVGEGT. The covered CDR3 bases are TGTGCCAGCAGTCGCACCAGGGCCGGGGAG. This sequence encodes CASSRTRAGE. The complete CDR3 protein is CASSRTRAGELFF.